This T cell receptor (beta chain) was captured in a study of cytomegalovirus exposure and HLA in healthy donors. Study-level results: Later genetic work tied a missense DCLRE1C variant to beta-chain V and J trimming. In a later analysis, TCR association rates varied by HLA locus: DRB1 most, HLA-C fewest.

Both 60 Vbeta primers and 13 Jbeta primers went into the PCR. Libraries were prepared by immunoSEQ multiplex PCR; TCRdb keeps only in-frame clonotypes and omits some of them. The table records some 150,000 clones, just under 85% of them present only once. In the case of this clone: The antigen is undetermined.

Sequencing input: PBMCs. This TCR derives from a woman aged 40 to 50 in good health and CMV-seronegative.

CDR3 DNA sequence: TGTGCCAGCAGTGTCATTCATGAAAAACTGTTTTTT. Amino acid sequence: CASSVIHEKLFF. This sequence joins TRBV28 and TRBJ1-4; no definite D call. Per the germline V gene, CDR1 is MDHEN and CDR2 is SYDVKM. There are 12 residues in the CDR3. V was clipped by 5 bases and J by 6 bases, with 7 bases between them.